What follows are 26 T cell receptor beta chains derived from one specimen sequenced in a study of cytomegalovirus exposure and HLA in healthy donors. Primers: 60 Vbeta forward and 13 Jbeta reverse. Repertoires were generated with immunoSEQ multiplex PCR, while TCRdb's copy carries only in-frame clones and drops some. The sample includes about 65,000 clones, almost 80% of them seen just once. The specimen sequenced was PBMCs. These receptors all come from a girl aged 5-17 years in good health and CMV-seropositive.

The rearrangement joins TRBV28 to TRBJ1-3, with D possibly TRBD1 on 5 matching bases. The CDR3 contains 16 residues. V dropped 7 bases and J dropped 2 bases, with 18 bases sitting between them. Germline loops: CDR1 MDHEN, CDR2 SYDVKM. CDR3 in amino acids: CASTEPPSGTGNTIYF. The CDR3 coding sequence is TGTGCCAGCACCGAGCCTCCGTCAGGGACTGGAAACACCATATATTTT.

The V call is TRBV28, the J call TRBJ1-1; 7 positions match TRBD1. The germline gives CDR1 MDHEN, CDR2 SYDVKM. The CDR3 consists of 13 residues. Trimming at V came to 5 bases and at J to 6 bases, leaving 6 bases not matched to a gene. CDR3 sequence (DNA): TGTGCCAGCAGTCAGACAGGGTGGGCTGAAGCTTTCTTT. It yields the protein CASSQTGWAEAFF.

The chain has TRBV6-5 and TRBJ1-1, with D unclear. Germline lookup yields CDR1 MNHEY and CDR2 SVGAGI. The CDR3 sequence is 13 residues long. V lost 5 bases, J lost 1 base, and 8 bases lay in between. CDR3 amino acids: CASSRRQNTEAFF. CDR3 bases: TGTGCCAGCAGTCGTAGACAGAACACTGAAGCTTTCTTT.

This clone was detected only a few times. The V gene is TRBV10-3, the J gene TRBJ1-6; D remains ambiguous. CDR1 and CDR2 from the germline V gene are ENHRY and SYGVKD. This CDR3 is 13 amino acids long. Deletions cut 11 bases from V and 5 bases from J, with 13 bases between. The CDR3 sequence is CAAGSEDNSPLHF. In DNA, the CDR3 is TGTGCCGCTGGATCCGAGGATAATTCACCCCTCCACTTT.

The CDR3 coding sequence is TGTGCCAGCAGCCACAGGGGTGGGACGGTTGAGACCCAGTACTTC. It specifies CASSHRGGTVETQYF. The chain uses TRBV14 and TRBJ2-5; a weak D match, TRBD1 (6 bases). The CDR3 is made up of 15 amino acids. The ends were cut back, 3 bases at V and 5 bases at J, with 16 bases in the middle. From germline, CDR1 is SGHDN and CDR2 FVKESK.

This clone was seen a single time. The genes are TRBV6-5 and TRBJ2-7; D not certain. Germline CDR1 and CDR2: MNHEY and SVGAGI. Trimming stripped 7 bases from V and 7 bases from J, with 17 bases between. The CDR3 is 13 residues long. This chain's CDR3 is CASMRSPGWEQYF. CDR3 bases: TGTGCCAGCATGAGGTCCCCCGGGTGGGAGCAGTACTTC.

The J gene is TRBJ2-2, the V gene TRBV30, with D perhaps matching TRBD2 (7 bases). Per germline, CDR1 GTSNPN and CDR2 SVGIG (reference sequence). The CDR3 has 16 amino acids. The V end was cut by 0 bases, the J end by 4 bases, with 15 bases between. In nucleotides, the CDR3 is TGTGCCTGGAGTGTCTTAAGGGGGGGAGCCACCGGGGAGCTGTTTTTT. Translated: CAWSVLRGGATGELFF.

The chain combines TRBV4-1 with TRBJ2-5; unclear D gene. Trimming cost V 3 bases and J 1 base, with 3 bases left between them. Per germline, CDR1 MGHRA and CDR2 YSYEKL. The CDR3 sequence is 12 residues long. The CDR3 protein is CASSQAQETQYF. The CDR3 nucleotides are TGCGCCAGCAGCCAGGCCCAAGAGACCCAGTACTTC.

This chain connects TRBV28 to TRBJ1-4, with a tentative D call TRBD1 (5 bases). The germline gives CDR1 MDHEN, CDR2 SYDVKM. Trimming removed 5 bases from V and 6 bases from J, with 16 bases in between. The CDR3 covers 15 residues. The CDR3, as DNA: TGTGCCAGCAGTACTCTTGGAGGGGTGTATGAAAAACTGTTTTTT. As protein: CASSTLGGVYEKLFF.

This clone came up a few times. This chain connects TRBV6-6 to TRBJ2-3, with TRBD2 matching over 12 bases. Trimming removed 5 bases from V and 7 bases from J; junction bases left unmatched: 10. In germline, CDR1 is MNHNY, CDR2 SVGAGI (reference sequence). The CDR3 contains 16 residues. Here the CDR3 reads CASSPSLAGGPNTQYF. In nucleotides, the CDR3 is TGTGCCAGCAGTCCCTCTCTAGCGGGGGGGCCGAATACGCAGTATTTT.

The V and J genes are TRBV5-1 and TRBJ1-2; D unresolved. Germline V lookup: CDR1 SGHRS, CDR2 YFSETQ. CDR3 length equals 14 residues. Between the trimmed V and J ends, which lost 3 bases and 7 bases, there was a span of 16 bases. CDR3 coding DNA: TGCGCCAGCAGCTCAGACCCGGTAGGGAGTGGCTACACCTTC. This translates into CASSSDPVGSGYTF.

The V call is TRBV5-8, the J call TRBJ1-2, with 10 bases lining up with TRBD1. The J segment lost 8 bases and the V segment lost 4 bases, leaving 8 bases of the junction unmatched. CDR1 and CDR2 (germline): SGHTS, YDEGEE. The CDR3 totals 14 residues. Here the CDR3 DNA reads TGTGCCAGCAGCGGGACAGGGGTCGTGAGAGGCTACACCTTC. Encoded protein: CASSGTGVVRGYTF.

This rearrangement joins TRBV6-5 to TRBJ1-5; possible D gene TRBD1, 6 bases. The CDR3 spans 13 residues. V lost 6 bases and J lost 4, with 10 bases in between. Germline CDR1 is MNHEY and CDR2 is SVGAGI. CDR3: CASSPQGNQPQHF. CDR3 DNA sequence: TGTGCCAGCAGCCCACAGGGAAATCAGCCCCAGCATTTT.

The gene calls are TRBV11-2 and TRBJ2-5; the D gene is possibly TRBD1 (7 bases). Germline values: CDR1 SGHAT, CDR2 FQNNGV. The length of the CDR3 is 16 residues. Trimming left V 1 base short and J 7 bases short, with 19 bases between. In DNA form, the CDR3 reads TGTGCCAGCAGCTTAGTAAGGTCGGCAGGGGGAGGGACCCAGTACTTC. Protein sequence: CASSLVRSAGGGTQYF.

This rearrangement joins TRBV19 to TRBJ1-1; D is unresolved. CDR1 is LNHDA and CDR2 is SQIVND in the germline V gene (reference sequence). V shed 6 bases and J shed 4 bases, with 15 bases lying between them. This CDR3 has 14 amino acids. The CDR3 sequence is CASSDWVRSTEAFF. The DNA of the CDR3 is TGTGCCAGTAGCGATTGGGTTCGGAGCACTGAAGCTTTCTTT.

Here the CDR3 DNA reads TGTGCCAGCAGCTTCACCCGCACCCAGGGGGATGGCTACACCTTC. As protein: CASSFTRTQGDGYTF. The chain carries TRBV7-2 and TRBJ1-2, with 7 nucleotides matching TRBD1. The CDR3 extends over 15 amino acids. Germline CDR1 is SGHTA and CDR2 is FQGNSA. Trimming at V came to 3 bases and at J to 6 bases, leaving 10 bases not matched to a gene.

The J gene is TRBJ1-6, the V gene TRBV5-1; 8 nucleotides match TRBD1. Germline-derived CDR1 and CDR2 are SGHRS and YFSETQ. V shed 0 bases, J shed 7 bases, and the junction held 12 bases outside the gene matches. This CDR3 region has 18 residues. CDR3 in DNA: TGCGCCAGCAGCTTGGTCTTGTCCGGGCAGGGGGCGAATTCACCCCTCCACTTT. Its protein product is CASSLVLSGQGANSPLHF.

This clone was counted a single time. This chain links TRBV6-1 with TRBJ2-7; 7 nucleotides match TRBD1. The CDR3 sequence is 14 residues long. V shed 4 bases, J shed 0 bases, and the junction held 3 bases outside the gene matches. Germline V lookup: CDR1 MNHNS, CDR2 SASEGT. The DNA of the CDR3 is TGTGCCAGCAGTGTGGACAGGTTCTCCTACGAGCAGTACTTC. This codes for CASSVDRFSYEQYF.

A few counts support this clone. The chain uses TRBV6-1 and TRBJ1-6; 7 nucleotides line up with TRBD1. The germline CDR1 and CDR2 sequences are MNHNS and SASEGT. This CDR3 comprises 15 residues. Trimming cost V 4 bases and J 9 bases; bases outside gene matches: 9. The CDR3 DNA follows: TGTGCCAGCAGTGTTGAGGGGGCAAAAAGTTCACCCCTCCACTTT. As protein: CASSVEGAKSSPLHF.

This clone has only one observation. The chain couples TRBV5-1 to TRBJ2-3; D gene uncertain. CDR3 length equals 14 residues. Per germline, CDR1 SGHRS and CDR2 YFSETQ. Trimming took off 2 bases at V and 2 bases at J, with 9 bases between the two ends. CDR3 loop: CASSFDSATDTQYF. The CDR3 nucleotides are TGCGCCAGCAGCTTTGACTCGGCCACAGATACGCAGTATTTT. Full variable domain (rest looked up from reference TRBV5-1 and TRBJ2-3): KAGVTQTPRYLIKTRGQQVTLSCSPISGHRSVSWYQQTPGQGLQFLFEYFSETQRNKGNFPGRFSGRQFSNSRSEMNVSTLELGDSALYLCASSFDSATDTQYFGPGTRLTVL.

The chain employs TRBV10-3 and TRBJ1-1; 7 positions agree with TRBD1. The germline CDR1 and CDR2 sequences are ENHRY and SYGVKD. Trimming removed 8 bases from V and 1 base from J; junction bases left unmatched: 4. The CDR3 covers 13 residues. The CDR3 spells CAIYRGGNTEAFF. CDR3 DNA sequence: TGTGCCATCTACAGGGGAGGGAACACTGAAGCTTTCTTT.

This chain joins TRBV5-1 and TRBJ1-1; 7 nucleotides agree with TRBD1. Germline CDR1 SGHRS, CDR2 YFSETQ. The CDR3 totals 14 residues. J gave up 4 bases and V 4 bases, and 7 bases lay outside the gene matches. CDR3 sequence (DNA): TGCGCCAGCAGCCGTACACAGGGGAGCACTGAAGCTTTCTTT. This codes for CASSRTQGSTEAFF.

J is TRBJ2-3 and V is TRBV10-3, with 8 positions matching TRBD2. V was clipped by 2 bases and J by 2 bases; unmatched bases: 3. Germline lookup yields CDR1 ENHRY and CDR2 SYGVKD. CDR3 length: 15 amino acids. CDR3 in amino acids: CAISEDGGDTDTQYF. CDR3 DNA sequence: TGTGCCATCAGTGAGGACGGGGGGGACACAGATACGCAGTATTTT.

The genes are TRBV28 and TRBJ2-3; the D gene is possibly TRBD2 (6 bases). The CDR3 runs to 13 residues. V lost 8 bases and J lost 3, with 12 bases in between. Germline CDR1 MDHEN, CDR2 SYDVKM. The CDR3 sequence is CASALGGTDTQYF. The CDR3 DNA follows: TGTGCCAGCGCCCTTGGGGGGACAGATACGCAGTATTTT.

The rearrangement joins TRBV2 to TRBJ1-2, with 7 bases aligning to TRBD1. CDR1 SNHLY and CDR2 FYNNEI come from the germline V gene. Trimming removed 5 bases from V and 8 bases from J; junction bases left unmatched: 11. CDR3 size: 14 residues. The CDR3 region has the DNA TGTGCCAGCAGTTCCGGGACAGCAATTGGGGGCTACACCTTC. It yields the protein CASSSGTAIGGYTF.

The chain recombines TRBV27 with TRBJ2-5, with a weak D call TRBD2 (6 bases). Germline V gene data show CDR1 as MNHEY and CDR2 as SMNVEV (reference sequence). The CDR3 is made up of 13 amino acids. V shed 3 bases and J shed 2 bases, with 7 bases lying between them. The CDR3, as DNA: TGTGCCAGCAGTTTTGCGGGGCAAGAGACCCAGTACTTC. Its protein is CASSFAGQETQYF.